Shown below are 27 T cell receptor beta chains from a single sample sequenced in a study of blood T cell repertoires in COVID-19. This table comes from immunoSEQ multiplex PCR, and its TCRdb copy is limited to in-frame clones, with some not included. This table holds approximately 210,000 clones, roughly 84% found once. Sequencing used peripheral blood. These receptor sequences come from a woman of 80 years or more with acute or convalescent COVID-19.

This clone was recorded only once. This chain links TRBV6-5 with TRBJ1-3, with 7 bases aligning to TRBD1. V lost 6 bases and J lost 5; bases outside the gene matches: 7. The CDR3 consists of 14 residues. Germline CDR1 reads MNHEY; CDR2 reads SVGAGI. The CDR3 DNA sequence: TGTGCCAGCAGACGCGACAGGGAGAGAAACACCATATATTTT. It encodes CASRRDRERNTIYF.

The V gene is TRBV6-5, the J gene TRBJ2-3; 7 bases are shared with TRBD1. The CDR3 totals 15 residues. The trim removed 6 bases at V and 4 bases at J, leaving 10 bases unmatched. Looked up from germline, CDR1 is MNHEY and CDR2 is SVGAGI. The CDR3 region has the DNA TGTGCCAGCAGACTTTTGAGGGGGCTATCAGATACGCAGTATTTT. Its translation: CASRLLRGLSDTQYF.

The chain uses TRBV5-4 and TRBJ2-5; TRBD2 aligns across 10 bases. Looked up from germline, CDR1 is SGHNT and CDR2 is YYREEE (reference sequence). The junction had 20 bases not matched to a gene; V was cut back by 4 bases and J by 11 bases. CDR3 length: 17 residues. The CDR3 region is CASSPRTSGAIVVPQYF. For the CDR3, the DNA is TGTGCCAGCAGCCCAAGGACTAGCGGAGCTATCGTAGTCCCACAGTACTTC.

The chain uses TRBV3-1 (or the pseudogene TRBV3-2) and TRBJ1-1, with 11 bases that match TRBD1. V was pared by 8 bases and J by 1 base, with 6 bases of the junction left unmatched. The CDR3 has 15 amino acids. The V gene's germline CDR1 is LGHDT and CDR2 YNNKEL (reference sequence). CDR3 nucleotides: TGTGCCAGCGGGACAGGGGGTTCGGGGAACACTGAAGCTTTCTTT. Translated: CASGTGGSGNTEAFF.

The V and J genes are TRBV11-3 and TRBJ1-6; D not resolved. This CDR3 has 13 residues. The V end lost 0 bases, the J end lost 10 bases, and 7 bases lay between the germline ends. CDR1 is SGHNT and CDR2 is YENEEA in the germline V gene. The CDR3 loop reads CASSLDRFSPLHF. The CDR3 nucleotides read TGTGCCAGCAGCTTAGACAGATTCTCACCCCTCCACTTT.

CDR3 bases: TGTGCCACCTACGACCGAGGGTCTGGAAACACCATATATTTT. Translated, it gives CATYDRGSGNTIYF. The rearrangement links TRBV28 to TRBJ1-3; no definite D call. The CDR3 has 14 amino acids. CDR1 MDHEN and CDR2 SYDVKM come from the germline V gene. V was cut by 10 bases and J by 1 base, with 14 bases left in between. The variable domain in full, completed from reference TRBV28 and TRBJ1-3, reads DVKVTQSSRYLVKRTGEKVFLECVQDMDHENMFWYRQDPGLGLRLIYFSYDVKMKEKGDIPEGYSVSREKKERFSLILESASTNQTSMYLCATYDRGSGNTIYFGEGSWLTVV.

The CDR3 is CASSPGQYSNQPQHF. CDR3 sequence (DNA): TGCGCCAGCAGCCCGGGACAGTATAGCAATCAGCCCCAGCATTTT. V gene TRBV5-1 combines with J gene TRBJ1-5; 7 positions match TRBD1. CDR3 size: 15 residues. Losses at the gene ends were 4 bases for V and 0 bases for J; bases not matched to a gene: 4. The germline V gene has CDR1 SGHRS and CDR2 YFSETQ.

The chain couples TRBV7-8 to TRBJ2-3; no reliable D call. From germline, CDR1 is SGHVS and CDR2 FQNEAQ. V gave up 1 base and J gave up 3 bases, with 11 bases separating them. The CDR3 consists of 15 residues. The CDR3: CASSLVAPATDTQYF. CDR3 coding DNA: TGTGCCAGCAGCTTAGTAGCCCCAGCTACAGATACGCAGTATTTT. Filled out from reference TRBV7-8 and TRBJ2-3, the complete variable domain reads GAGVSQSPRYKVAKRGQDVALRCDPISGHVSLFWYQQALGQGPEFLTYFQNEAQLDKSGLPSDRFFAERPEGSVSTLKIQRTQQEDSAVYLCASSLVAPATDTQYFGPGTRLTVL.

The chain joins TRBV19 to TRBJ2-1; TRBD1 matches 7 bases. The V and J ends lost 8 bases and 2 bases, in that order; junction bases with no gene match: 18. The CDR3 totals 18 residues. Germline assignment: CDR1 LNHDA and CDR2 SQIVND (reference sequence). The CDR3 sequence is CASSFPTGAGGAYNEQFF. CDR3 bases: TGTGCCAGTTCTTTCCCAACCGGGGCAGGGGGTGCCTACAATGAGCAGTTCTTC.

This rearrangement joins TRBV11-2 to TRBJ1-5; 8 bases fit TRBD1. V shed 2 bases, J shed 5 bases, and the junction held 14 bases outside the gene matches. Germline values: CDR1 SGHAT, CDR2 FQNNGV. This CDR3 is built from 18 residues. The CDR3 region has the DNA TGTGCCAGCAGCTTAAATCCCACGGACAGGGTTTTTTATCAGCCCCAGCATTTT. This gives the protein CASSLNPTDRVFYQPQHF. The full variable domain, its missing parts supplied by reference TRBV11-2 and TRBJ1-5, is EAGVAQSPRYKIIEKRQSVAFWCNPISGHATLYWYQQILGQGPKLLIQFQNNGVVDDSQLPKDRFSAERLKGVDSTLKIQPAKLEDSAVYLCASSLNPTDRVFYQPQHFGDGTRLSIL.

The chain couples TRBV5-1 to TRBJ2-7; the D gene is possibly TRBD2 (6 bases). The V end was cut by 2 bases, the J end by 2 bases, with 14 bases between. The CDR3 runs 15 residues. Germline CDR1 is SGHRS and CDR2 is YFSETQ. CDR3 nucleotides: TGCGCCAGCAGCTTCACGGGGGTCGGTCCCTACGAGCAGTACTTC. This translates into CASSFTGVGPYEQYF.

The chain uses TRBV2 and TRBJ2-2; 7 positions match TRBD2. The V and J ends lost 2 bases and 6 bases, in that order; junction bases with no gene match: 3. The CDR3 runs to 14 residues. Per germline, CDR1 SNHLY and CDR2 FYNNEI. CDR3 coding DNA: TGTGCCAGCAGTGAACGGGGGAGGGCCGGGGAGCTGTTTTTT. Protein: CASSERGRAGELFF.

The chain links TRBV9 to TRBJ1-3; TRBD1 matches at 7 bases. This CDR3 has 14 amino acids. The V segment lost 5 bases and the J segment 2 bases; nucleotides outside the gene matches: 4. Germline-derived CDR1 and CDR2 are SGDLS and YYNGEE. CDR3 loop: CASRRDRAGNTIYF. In DNA form, the CDR3 reads TGTGCCAGCAGACGAGACAGGGCTGGAAACACCATATATTTT.

The chain recombines TRBV13 with TRBJ2-1; 12 bases line up with TRBD2. CDR1 and CDR2 (germline): PRHDT, FYEKMQ (reference sequence). The CDR3 contains 17 residues. With V trimmed by 0 bases and J by 9 bases, 9 bases remained unmatched. The CDR3 protein is CASSLGWLAGGPGEQFF. The CDR3 DNA follows: TGTGCCAGCAGCTTAGGCTGGCTAGCGGGGGGGCCGGGTGAGCAGTTCTTC.

The J gene is TRBJ1-4, the V gene TRBV7-9; no reliable D call. This CDR3 has 15 residues. Germline assignment: CDR1 SEHNR and CDR2 FQNEAQ (reference sequence). The V and J ends lost 1 base and 0 bases respectively, with 6 bases between them. CDR3 DNA: TGTGCCAGCAGCTTAGGCGGAACAACTAATGAAAAACTGTTTTTT. This gives the protein CASSLGGTTNEKLFF.

The chain employs TRBV2 and TRBJ1-4; tentatively, D is TRBD1 (6 bases). Germline values: CDR1 SNHLY, CDR2 FYNNEI. The CDR3 has 12 residues. V shed 5 bases and J shed 12 bases, with 13 bases lying between them. The CDR3 nucleotides read TGTGCCAGCAGTCGGGACACTCGAGAACTGTTTTTT. Its translation is CASSRDTRELFF.

V and J are TRBV28 and TRBJ1-1; 9 nucleotides line up with TRBD1. The germline CDR1 and CDR2 sequences are MDHEN and SYDVKM. After removal of 4 bases from V and 4 bases from J, the junction contained 1 base not matched to a gene. This CDR3 spans 13 amino acids. This CDR3 reads CASSSGQGTEAFF. CDR3 DNA: TGTGCCAGCAGTTCGGGACAGGGCACTGAAGCTTTCTTT. Together with reference TRBV28 and TRBJ1-1, the CDR3 gives the full variable domain: DVKVTQSSRYLVKRTGEKVFLECVQDMDHENMFWYRQDPGLGLRLIYFSYDVKMKEKGDIPEGYSVSREKKERFSLILESASTNQTSMYLCASSSGQGTEAFFGQGTRLTVV.

The V call is TRBV3-1 (or the pseudogene TRBV3-2), the J call TRBJ2-1, with 13 bases that match TRBD2. CDR1 and CDR2 from the germline V gene are LGHDT and YNNKEL (reference sequence). V lost 4 bases, J lost 0 bases, and 15 bases stayed unmatched. This CDR3 contains 21 residues. DNA for the CDR3: TGTGCCAGCAGCCGAAGAAGTCCGGGACTAGCGGGGTTCAGCTCCTACAATGAGCAGTTCTTC. Residues: CASSRRSPGLAGFSSYNEQFF.

The genes are TRBV6-5 and TRBJ2-4; the D gene is possibly TRBD1 (5 bases). Germline V gene sequence: CDR1 MNHEY, CDR2 SVGAGI. With 4 bases removed from V and 9 bases from J, the gap between germline ends came to 13 bases. The CDR3 runs to 13 residues. CDR3 nucleotide sequence: TGTGCCAGCAGTTCCAAGGACATCGGCATTCAGTACTTC. This encodes CASSSKDIGIQYF.

Turning to this clone: Other nucleotide sequences from this sample produce the same CDR3. This sequence joins TRBV19 and TRBJ1-1; a weak D match, TRBD1 (5 bases). The CDR3 has 13 amino acids. The ends were cut back, 6 bases at V and 1 base at J, with 9 bases in the middle. Germline V gives CDR1 LNHDA, CDR2 SQIVND (reference sequence). The CDR3: CASSPGGNTEAFF. For the CDR3, the DNA is TGTGCCAGTAGCCCGGGGGGGAACACTGAAGCTTTCTTT.

The chain uses TRBV5-1 and TRBJ1-1, with 9 bases identical to TRBD1. The germline CDR1 and CDR2 sequences are SGHRS and YFSETQ. This CDR3 has 15 residues. The V segment lost 0 bases and the J segment 4 bases; nucleotides outside the gene matches: 4. In nucleotides, the CDR3 is TGCGCCAGCAGCTTGGACACGACAGGGGGCACTGAAGCTTTCTTT. The encoded protein is CASSLDTTGGTEAFF.

This clone was counted only a few times. The CDR3 is CASSYSILRHYEQYF. The DNA of the CDR3 is TGTGCCAGCAGTTACTCGATACTACGGCACTACGAGCAGTACTTC. The chain recombines TRBV6-5 with TRBJ2-7; D is undetermined. V dropped 0 bases and J dropped 3 bases, with 12 bases sitting between them. The length of the CDR3 is 15 residues. Germline V CDR1 and CDR2: MNHEY, SVGAGI.

To note about this clone: Mismatch with germline at one junction end may stem from a read error. This chain links TRBV29-1 with TRBJ1-3, with 7 bases matching TRBD1. There are 14 residues in the CDR3. Germline V gene lookup returns CDR1 SQVTM and CDR2 ANQGSEA. The CDR3 spells CSVEVLGQGNTIYF. DNA of the CDR3: TGCAGCGTAGAAGTACTGGGACAGGGAAACACCATATATTTT.

The chain joins TRBV5-1 to TRBJ2-7, with TRBD2 as a possible D gene (5 bases). The CDR3 covers 17 residues. V dropped 0 bases and J dropped 6 bases, with 22 bases sitting between them. The germline gives CDR1 SGHRS, CDR2 YFSETQ. In nucleotides, the CDR3 is TGCGCCAGCAGCTTGGGATATACTAGAGAACCACAAACCGAGCAGTACTTC. It codes for CASSLGYTREPQTEQYF.

The chain carries TRBV29-1 and TRBJ2-7, with D possibly TRBD2 on 6 matching bases. Trimming stripped 3 bases from V and 0 bases from J, with 9 bases between. Germline V gene data show CDR1 as SQVTM and CDR2 as ANQGSEA. The CDR3 spans 13 residues. The CDR3 nucleotides are TGCAGCGTTGAGTTGGGGGGCTCCTACGAGCAGTACTTC. Translating it yields CSVELGGSYEQYF.

The chain combines TRBV28 with TRBJ1-6; D may be TRBD1 (6 bases). This CDR3 is built from 17 residues. The V and J ends lost 6 bases and 0 bases respectively, with 15 bases between them. CDR1 and CDR2 (germline): MDHEN, SYDVKM. The CDR3, as DNA: TGTGCCAGCAGCCAAGGGGGGAGGGGCTCCTATAATTCACCCCTCCACTTT. Translating gives CASSQGGRGSYNSPLHF.

This clone was recorded once. V gene TRBV28 combines with J gene TRBJ2-3; possible D gene TRBD2, 5 bases. The CDR3 is 14 residues long. From germline, CDR1 is MDHEN and CDR2 SYDVKM. Trimming removed 9 bases from V and 5 bases from J, with 18 bases in between. As DNA, the CDR3 is TGTGCCAGTGAAGATCCGGTTACTAGAGATACGCAGTATTTT. Translated: CASEDPVTRDTQYF. Looking up the rest from reference TRBV28 and TRBJ2-3 gives the full variable domain: DVKVTQSSRYLVKRTGEKVFLECVQDMDHENMFWYRQDPGLGLRLIYFSYDVKMKEKGDIPEGYSVSREKKERFSLILESASTNQTSMYLCASEDPVTRDTQYFGPGTRLTVL.